A selection of T cell receptor beta chains follows, all from one sample in a study of CD8 T cells in ankylosing spondylitis. TCRdb recomputed calls from the 5' RACE reads with MiXCR, one row per CDR3 protein. The sample lists some 400,000 distinct CDR3 sequences; more than 20% were seen once. Sequenced input: blood, either unsorted or a sorted T cell fraction (not recorded which). The receptors here all came from a male donor with ankylosing spondylitis. Each CDR3 is given with its conserved first and last residue. D genes are given only for firm matches. Clone size appears in some rows only: once, few, many, or a class for an expanded clone.

>14|TRBJ2-4|TRBV6-5|NA|NA
TGTGCCAGCAGTTACTTGGGGACCAAAAACATTCAGTACTTC
CASSYLGTKNIQYF
>14|TRBJ2-7|TRBV6-5|NA|NA
TGTGCCAGCAGTTGGGGTGGGGGGTCCTACGAGCAGTACTTC
CASSWGGGSYEQYF
>13|TRBJ2-7|TRBV18|TRBD2|NA
TGTGCCAGCGGACTAGCGGGGGACAGCGAGCAGTACTTC
CASGLAGDSEQYF
>14|TRBJ2-2|TRBV12-3/TRBV12-4|TRBD2|NA
TGTGCCAGCAGTTTCCTCGCGGGGGGCGGGGAGCTGTTTTTT
CASSFLAGGGELFF
>13|TRBJ1-1|TRBV6-2/TRBV6-3|NA|few
TGTGCCAGCAGTTACGTGTCGGGGACTGAAGCTTTCTTT
CASSYVSGTEAFF
>15|TRBJ2-5|TRBV6-1|TRBD2|NA
TGTGCCAGCACCTGGACTAGCGGGAGTAGTGGGACCCAGTACTTC
CASTWTSGSSGTQYF
>18|TRBJ2-2|TRBV20-1|TRBD2|NA
TGCAGTGCTAGGGCTAGCGGGAGAACCGCCCTTGGCACCGGGGAGCTGTTTTTT
CSARASGRTALGTGELFF
>14|TRBJ2-1|TRBV10-3|TRBD1|few
TGTGCCATCAGCCCGGGACAGGCCAGCAATGAGCAGTTCTTC
CAISPGQASNEQFF
>15|TRBJ2-1|TRBV10-3|TRBD2|NA
TGTGCCACCCGCCGACTAGCGGGAGCTTCTGATGAGCAGTTCTTC
CATRRLAGASDEQFF
>13|TRBJ1-1|TRBV12-3/TRBV12-4|NA|few
TGTGCCAGCAGTTCAGGGGAGGGCACTGAAGCTTTCTTT
CASSSGEGTEAFF
>14|TRBJ2-7|TRBV18|TRBD1|few
TGTGCCAGCTCAACCCGGGACAGGGCGTACGAGCAGTACTTC
CASSTRDRAYEQYF
>15|TRBJ2-3|TRBV2|NA|many
TGTGCCAGCAGTGACAGGACCAGTAGCACAGATACGCAGTATTTT
CASSDRTSSTDTQYF
>14|TRBJ2-3|TRBV7-7|NA|few
TGTGCCAGCAGCTTAAATTCGGACACAGATACGCAGTATTTT
CASSLNSDTDTQYF
>15|TRBJ2-7|TRBV28|TRBD1|few
TGTGCCAGCAGCTCTCCCGGGACAGGGGGCTACGAGCAGTACTTC
CASSSPGTGGYEQYF
>16|TRBJ1-4|TRBV5-1|NA|few
TGCGCCAGCAGCCGGGTAGTGGCAGCAACTAATGAAAAACTGTTTTTT
CASSRVVAATNEKLFF
>16|TRBJ2-1|TRBV6-4|NA|NA
TGTGCCAGCAGTGACCAGGTGCGAAACTCCTACAATGAGCAGTTCTTC
CASSDQVRNSYNEQFF
>14|TRBJ2-5|TRBV3-1|TRBD2|few
TGTGCCAGCAGCAAGCGGGAGCCCGTAGAGACCCAGTACTTC
CASSKREPVETQYF
>15|TRBJ1-4|TRBV5-1|NA|NA
TGCGCCAGCAGCGCCGGTGGGGCGCGGGATGAAAAACTGTTTTTT
CASSAGGARDEKLFF
>17|TRBJ1-2|TRBV7-2|NA|NA
TGTGCCAGCAGCTTAGGATCGGGACCCTTCTCTAACTATGGCTACACCTTC
CASSLGSGPFSNYGYTF
>16|TRBJ2-1|TRBV29-1|NA|few
TGCAGCGTTGAAGATCACGGAGCGGATTCCTACAATGAGCAGTTCTTC
CSVEDHGADSYNEQFF
>13|TRBJ2-7|TRBV29-1|TRBD2|NA
TGCAGCGCGAGTAGCGGGGCTTCCTACGAGCAGTACTTC
CSASSGASYEQYF
>14|TRBJ2-7|TRBV27|TRBD2|NA
TGTGCCAGCAGTTTACTGGGGAGGGCCTCCGAGCAGTACTTC
CASSLLGRASEQYF
>14|TRBJ2-1|TRBV20-1|NA|few
TGCAGTGCTAGGACCAGGGGCGACTACAATGAGCAGTTCTTC
CSARTRGDYNEQFF
>12|TRBJ1-2|TRBV9|NA|many
TGTGCCAGCAACCACCCTAACTATGGCTACACCTTC
CASNHPNYGYTF
>17|TRBJ2-1|TRBV7-9|TRBD2|few
TGTGCCAGCAGCTCCCGCATTAGCGGGTTGTCCTACAATGAGCAGTTCTTC
CASSSRISGLSYNEQFF
>16|TRBJ2-3|TRBV20-1|TRBD1|NA
TGCAGTGCTAAGAGAGGGGGGACAGGGAGCACAGATACGCAGTATTTT
CSAKRGGTGSTDTQYF
>17|TRBJ2-2|TRBV29-1|NA|few
TGCAGCGTTGCACTCGACCCCCGGCAATTCCACACCGGGGAGCTGTTTTTT
CSVALDPRQFHTGELFF
>15|TRBJ2-3|TRBV2|NA|NA
TGTGCCAGCAGTGAAAACCCTAGCGGCACAGATACGCAGTATTTT
CASSENPSGTDTQYF
>16|TRBJ2-1|TRBV6-4|TRBD1|NA
TGTGCCAGCAGTGACTATTTCGGGGGACAGGGAGGTGAGCAGTTCTTC
CASSDYFGGQGGEQFF
>14|TRBJ1-4|TRBV5-1|NA|few
TGCGCCAGCAGCCTTGGGACACGGAATGAAAAACTGTTTTTT
CASSLGTRNEKLFF
>14|TRBJ1-1|TRBV20-1|NA|NA
TGCAGTGCTAGAGGGTGCAACATGAACACTGAAGCTTTCTTT
CSARGCNMNTEAFF
>13|TRBJ2-7|TRBV6-1|NA|few
TGTGCCAGCAGACGATCCGCAGGGGACGAGCAGTACTTC
CASRRSAGDEQYF
>15|TRBJ1-1|TRBV5-1|TRBD1|NA
TGCGCCAGCAGCGTAGGGGACAGCGCGAACACTGAAGCTTTCTTT
CASSVGDSANTEAFF
>14|TRBJ2-7|TRBV18|NA|NA
TGTGCCAGCTCACCTCCAAGTGAGCGCTACGAGCAGTACTTC
CASSPPSERYEQYF
>12|TRBJ2-6|TRBV3-1|NA|NA
TGTGCCAGCAGTGGTGGGGCCAATGTCCTGACTTTC
CASSGGANVLTF
>16|TRBJ2-2|TRBV7-3|NA|once
TGTGCCAGCAGCCCCCCGGGGTCCAGGGACACCGGGGAGCTGTTTTTT
CASSPPGSRDTGELFF
>16|TRBJ2-1|TRBV7-3|TRBD2|NA
TGTGCCAGCAGCCGGACTAGCGGGCCACGCTACAATGAGCAGTTCTTC
CASSRTSGPRYNEQFF
>15|TRBJ2-7|TRBV4-1|TRBD2|NA
TGCGCCAGCAGACTGACTAGCGCGAGCTCCTACGAGCAGTACTTC
CASRLTSASSYEQYF
>14|TRBJ2-7|TRBV7-8|NA|NA
TGTGCCAGCAGCTTAGCGCGGGTGGGCTACGAGCAGTACTTC
CASSLARVGYEQYF
>18|TRBJ2-1|TRBV6-5|TRBD2|few
TGTGCCAGCAGTTACGTCGTGGGTAGCGGGATTTCCTACAATGAGCAGTTCTTC
CASSYVVGSGISYNEQFF
>15|TRBJ2-1|TRBV7-7|NA|NA
TGTGCTAGCAGCTTAACCGTAAACTCCTACAATGAGCAGTTCTTC
CASSLTVNSYNEQFF
>14|TRBJ2-2|TRBV6-2/TRBV6-3|NA|NA
TGTGCCACTTCAGACAGTGCCAACACCGGGGAGCTGTTTTTT
CATSDSANTGELFF
>13|TRBJ1-1|TRBV7-2|NA|NA
TGTGCCAGCAGCCCCCGTAATGTCGGTGAAGCTTTCTTT
CASSPRNVGEAFF
>14|TRBJ2-1|TRBV20-1|NA|NA
TGCAGTGCGATGCACCCTTTCTCCTACAATGAGCAGTTCTTC
CSAMHPFSYNEQFF
>16|TRBJ1-5|TRBV4-2|NA|NA
TGTGCCAGCAGCCAAGCTAGGGAGTATAGCAATCAGCCCCAGCATTTT
CASSQAREYSNQPQHF
>16|TRBJ2-7|TRBV6-1|TRBD1|NA
TGTGCCAGCAAAGACCCCAGGGACAGGGTTTCCTACGAGCAGTACTTC
CASKDPRDRVSYEQYF
>14|TRBJ2-5|TRBV3-1|NA|few
TGTGCCAGCAGCCAAGCTACGGGAGTGGAGACCCAGTACTTC
CASSQATGVETQYF
>14|TRBJ1-6|TRBV5-1|TRBD1|few
TGCGCCAGCAGCCAGGGACAGCCCTATTCACCCCTCCACTTT
CASSQGQPYSPLHF
>14|TRBJ2-3|TRBV25-1|TRBD1|NA
TGTGCCAGCAGTGCGACAGGGAGAACAGATACGCAGTATTTT
CASSATGRTDTQYF